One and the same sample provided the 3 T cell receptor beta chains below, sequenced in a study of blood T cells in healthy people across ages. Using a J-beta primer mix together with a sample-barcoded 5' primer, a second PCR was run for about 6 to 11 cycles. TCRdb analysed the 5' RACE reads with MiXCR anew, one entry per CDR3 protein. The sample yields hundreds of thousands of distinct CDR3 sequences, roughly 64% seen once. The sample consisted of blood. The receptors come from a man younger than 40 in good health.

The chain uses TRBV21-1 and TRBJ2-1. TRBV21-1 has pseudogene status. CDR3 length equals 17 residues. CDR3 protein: CASSKKTRVLRLNEQFF. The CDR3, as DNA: TGTGCCAGCAGCAAAAAGACTCGGGTTTTAAGGCTCAATGAGCAGTTCTTC.

The CDR3 nucleotides read TGCAGTGCCCGCCTCTGGGGGAAGGGATGGAACACTGAAGCTTTCTTT. Its protein is CSARLWGKGWNTEAFF. This chain uses TRBV20-1 with TRBJ1-1; possibly TRBD1 for D (5 bases). Germline V gene data show CDR1 as DFQATT and CDR2 as SNEGSKA (reference sequence). V lost 6 bases to trimming and J lost 1 base, with 21 bases between them. CDR3 length: 16 amino acids.

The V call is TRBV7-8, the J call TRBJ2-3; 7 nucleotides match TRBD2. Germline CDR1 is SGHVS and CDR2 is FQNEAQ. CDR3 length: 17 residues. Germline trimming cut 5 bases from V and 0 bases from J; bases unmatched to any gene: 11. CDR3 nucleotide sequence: TGTGCCAGCAGCGGATACCAGGGAGGGGTGAGCACAGATACGCAGTATTTT. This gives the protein CASSGYQGGVSTDTQYF.